This T cell receptor beta chain was observed in a study of cytomegalovirus exposure and HLA in healthy donors. Study-wide results and caveats: Analyses of presence and absence presupposed an approximately uniform sequencing depth across donors.

Germline V gives CDR1 KGHSH, CDR2 LQKENI. The CDR3 contains 16 residues. V lost 0 bases and J lost 6; bases outside the gene matches: 5. The PCR contained 60 Vbeta and 13 Jbeta primers. TCRdb's table, derived via immunoSEQ multiplex PCR, lists solely in-frame clones and lacks some. The sample contains 130,000 or so clones, just under 80% of which appear only once. About this clone: Its antigen is undetermined.

This TCR came from a woman under 30 in good health and CMV-seronegative. Input material: PBMCs. This chain links TRBV18 with TRBJ2-1; 10 nucleotides align to TRBD2. CDR3 amino acids: CASSPPRAGGSNEQFF. Written as DNA, the CDR3 is TGTGCCAGCTCACCACCCCGAGCGGGAGGGTCCAATGAGCAGTTCTTC.